These 21 T cell receptor beta chains were sequenced from one sample in a study of cytomegalovirus exposure and HLA in healthy donors. Profiling relied on immunoSEQ multiplex PCR, and the TCRdb table lists in-frame clones only, not all of them. Here the sample spans under 250,000 clones, less than 90% being singletons. The sequenced sample consisted of PBMCs. The source of these receptors is a man between 18 and 29 years old in good health and CMV-seropositive.

CDR3 in amino acids: CASSFEVNTEAFF. The CDR3 DNA sequence: TGTGCCAGCAGCTTCGAGGTGAACACTGAAGCTTTCTTT. The chain uses TRBV7-9 and TRBJ1-1; D remains ambiguous. V gave up 3 bases and J gave up 0 bases, with 5 bases separating them. Germline CDR1 SEHNR, CDR2 FQNEAQ (reference sequence). The CDR3 totals 13 residues.

The CDR3 DNA is TGTGCCTCAAAACCTGCGTCTAGCGCTCTTGACAATGAGCAGTTCTTC. This gives the protein CASKPASSALDNEQFF. The chain carries TRBV10-3 and TRBJ2-1, with TRBD2 as a possible D gene (6 bases). The CDR3 covers 16 residues. The germline gives CDR1 ENHRY, CDR2 SYGVKD. V dropped 11 bases and J dropped 5 bases, with 25 bases sitting between them.

The chain has TRBV6-1 and TRBJ1-4, with D hard to call. From germline, CDR1 is MNHNS and CDR2 SASEGT. This CDR3 has 13 amino acids. V dropped 2 bases and J dropped 7 bases, with 8 bases sitting between them. DNA for the CDR3: TGTGCCAGCAGTGAAATAGTAGGTGAAAAACTGTTTTTT. Protein: CASSEIVGEKLFF.

As for this clone: The sample has other DNA sequences that encode this CDR3 too. V is TRBV5-1 and J is TRBJ2-2; 7 bases line up with TRBD1. CDR1 is SGHRS, CDR2 YFSETQ, per germline. The CDR3 runs to 15 residues. Trimming removed 4 bases from V and 2 bases from J; junction bases left unmatched: 5. The DNA of the CDR3 is TGCGCCAGCAGCCTCCGGACAGGAAACACCGGGGAGCTGTTTTTT. Its translation is CASSLRTGNTGELFF.

This chain connects TRBV15 to TRBJ2-7; maybe TRBD2 (5 bases). CDR1 LNHNV and CDR2 YYDKDF come from the germline V gene (reference sequence). With 0 bases removed from V and 2 bases from J, the gap between germline ends came to 14 bases. The CDR3 loop spans 16 amino acids. CDR3 in DNA: TGTGCCACCAGCAGAGATACGACTAACTTTGCCTACGAGCAGTACTTC. Translated: CATSRDTTNFAYEQYF.

V and J are TRBV2 and TRBJ2-3, with 7 bases that match TRBD2. The CDR3 has 15 residues. Germline assignment: CDR1 SNHLY and CDR2 FYNNEI. The J segment lost 2 bases and the V segment lost 6 bases, leaving 8 bases of the junction unmatched. CDR3 residues: CASSAAGDFTDTQYF. As DNA, the CDR3 is TGTGCCAGCAGCGCGGCGGGGGATTTCACAGATACGCAGTATTTT.

The CDR3 is CATSLEGSGGNTIYF. The DNA for the CDR3 is TGTGCCACCAGTCTTGAGGGATCGGGTGGAAACACCATATATTTT. The chain combines TRBV15 with TRBJ1-3, with D unclear. CDR1 is LNHNV and CDR2 is YYDKDF in the germline V gene (reference sequence). Trimming removed 6 bases from V and 3 bases from J, with 15 bases in between. This CDR3 is built from 15 residues.

CDR3 amino acids: CASRSGTGGAYNEQFF. The CDR3 coding sequence is TGCGCCAGCAGGTCGGGAACGGGAGGTGCCTACAATGAGCAGTTCTTC. The chain links TRBV5-1 to TRBJ2-1; 7 nucleotides line up with TRBD2. Germline V lookup: CDR1 SGHRS, CDR2 YFSETQ. This CDR3 spans 16 amino acids. Losses at the gene ends were 5 bases for V and 2 bases for J; bases not matched to a gene: 10.

The CDR3 DNA reads as TGTGCCAGCAGTTACTCGCCTAATAGGGCAGATACGCAGTATTTT. As protein: CASSYSPNRADTQYF. V gene TRBV6-5 combines with J gene TRBJ2-3, with unresolved D. Trimming took off 0 bases at V and 4 bases at J, with 11 bases between the two ends. The CDR3 extends over 15 amino acids. Germline values: CDR1 MNHEY, CDR2 SVGAGI.

This chain joins TRBV19 and TRBJ1-2, with 7 nucleotides matching TRBD1. V lost 8 bases and J lost 5; bases outside the gene matches: 8. The CDR3 covers 13 residues. Germline CDR1 and CDR2: LNHDA and SQIVND (reference sequence). The CDR3 region has the DNA TGTGCCAGTTGGGGACAGTCGTATTATGGCTACACCTTC. This sequence encodes CASWGQSYYGYTF.

This rearrangement joins TRBV19 to TRBJ2-1, with 7 bases identical to TRBD2. V dropped 1 base and J dropped 9; count of bases not matched to a gene: 9. The CDR3 contains 15 residues. Germline CDR1 and CDR2: LNHDA and SQIVND (reference sequence). DNA for the CDR3: TGTGCCAGTAGTATAGGGACTAGGGCGGCTGGTGAGCAGTTCTTC. It is translated as CASSIGTRAAGEQFF.

This chain links TRBV30 with TRBJ1-1; D might be TRBD1 (5 bases). V was pared by 3 bases and J by 7 bases, with 21 bases between. CDR3 length equals 15 residues. Germline V gene data show CDR1 as GTSNPN and CDR2 as SVGIG (reference sequence). The chain's CDR3 is CAWRLVGQAAREAFF. DNA of the CDR3: TGTGCCTGGAGGCTAGTGGGGCAGGCCGCCCGTGAAGCTTTCTTT.

V and J are TRBV7-9 and TRBJ2-1; D not certain. Germline loops: CDR1 SEHNR, CDR2 FQNEAQ (reference sequence). The germline V and J ends were trimmed by 4 bases and 0 bases, with 19 bases remaining between them. The CDR3 is 18 residues long. The CDR3 DNA sequence: TGTGCCAGCAGCTCCCCACGAACTCGTTCTAGCTCCTACAATGAGCAGTTCTTC. Translated: CASSSPRTRSSSYNEQFF.

This sequence joins TRBV6-5 and TRBJ1-2; TRBD1 aligns across 9 bases. V lost 1 base to trimming and J lost 8 bases; unmatched junction nucleotides: 8. Germline V lookup: CDR1 MNHEY, CDR2 SVGAGI. The CDR3 has 15 residues. The DNA for the CDR3 is TGTGCCAGCAGTTACTATCGGGACAGGGCTACCGGCTACACCTTC. Translation: CASSYYRDRATGYTF.

A single count supports this clone. This chain joins TRBV7-3 and TRBJ1-1, with 7 bases aligning to TRBD1. Germline-derived CDR1 and CDR2 are SGHTA and FQGTGA. This CDR3 region has 16 residues. The trim removed 0 bases at V and 2 bases at J, leaving 6 bases unmatched. In DNA form, the CDR3 reads TGTGCCAGCAGCTTAACCCCAGGGACAGCAAACACTGAAGCTTTCTTT. This sequence encodes CASSLTPGTANTEAFF.

The chain carries TRBV7-8 and TRBJ1-1, with unresolved D. Trimming took off 1 base at V and 8 bases at J, with 8 bases between the two ends. Germline lookup yields CDR1 SGHVS and CDR2 FQNEAQ. The CDR3 runs to 12 residues. As DNA, the CDR3 is TGTGCCAGCAGCTTAGTGACGGTAGAAGCTTTCTTT. The encoded protein is CASSLVTVEAFF.

The chain is built from TRBV30 and TRBJ2-5; 14 bases are a match to TRBD2. This CDR3 is 17 amino acids long. After removal of 4 bases from V and 2 bases from J, the junction contained 9 bases not matched to a gene. Germline loops: CDR1 GTSNPN, CDR2 SVGIG (reference sequence). The CDR3 loop reads CAWTGHGLAGGQETQYF. As DNA, the CDR3 is TGTGCCTGGACCGGCCACGGACTAGCGGGAGGTCAAGAGACCCAGTACTTC.

V and J are TRBV9 and TRBJ2-7; the match to TRBD2 covers 8 bases. The trim removed 4 bases at V and 5 bases at J, leaving 8 bases unmatched. Germline CDR1 is SGDLS and CDR2 is YYNGEE. This CDR3 contains 14 residues. The CDR3 reads CASSPASGLHEQYF. CDR3 DNA: TGTGCCAGCAGCCCCGCTAGCGGGCTCCACGAGCAGTACTTC.

This clone appeared a few times. This chain uses TRBV5-6 with TRBJ1-2, with D possibly being TRBD1 (5 bases). Germline V gene lookup returns CDR1 SGHDT and CDR2 YYEEEE. This CDR3 has 13 residues. V gave up 4 bases and J gave up 4 bases, with 11 bases separating them. In DNA form, the CDR3 reads TGTGCCAGCAGCGAGGGGAGTCGCTATGGCTACACCTTC. Its translation is CASSEGSRYGYTF.

This sequence joins TRBV4-1 and TRBJ2-6; D perhaps matches TRBD2 (6 bases). This CDR3 is built from 16 residues. Germline loops: CDR1 MGHRA, CDR2 YSYEKL. Trimming removed 3 bases from V and 3 bases from J, with 12 bases in between. The CDR3 DNA reads as TGCGCCAGCAGCCACCAATCCGGGGGTGGGGCCAACGTCCTGACTTTC. Its translation is CASSHQSGGGANVLTF.

The chain couples TRBV18 to TRBJ1-2, with D possibly being TRBD1 (6 bases). Germline loops: CDR1 KGHSH, CDR2 LQKENI. The CDR3 totals 16 residues. Trimming shortened V by 2 bases and J by 2 bases, and 15 bases separated the two germline ends. The CDR3 loop reads CASSPTPGQVNYGYTF. The CDR3 DNA reads TGTGCCAGCTCACCAACACCGGGACAAGTGAACTATGGCTACACCTTC.